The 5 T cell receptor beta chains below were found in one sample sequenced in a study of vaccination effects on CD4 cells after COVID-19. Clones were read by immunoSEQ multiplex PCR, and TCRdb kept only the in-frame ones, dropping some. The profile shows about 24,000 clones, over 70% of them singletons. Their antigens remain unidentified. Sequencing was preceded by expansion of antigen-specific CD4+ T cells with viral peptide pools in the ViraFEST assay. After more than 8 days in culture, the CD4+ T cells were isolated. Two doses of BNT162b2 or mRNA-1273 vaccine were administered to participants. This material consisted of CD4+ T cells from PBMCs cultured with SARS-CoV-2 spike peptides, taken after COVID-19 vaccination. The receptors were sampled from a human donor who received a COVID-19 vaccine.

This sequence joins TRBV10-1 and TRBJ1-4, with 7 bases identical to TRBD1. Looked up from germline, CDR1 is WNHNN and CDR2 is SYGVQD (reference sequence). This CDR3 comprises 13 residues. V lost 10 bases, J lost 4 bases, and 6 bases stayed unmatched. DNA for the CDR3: TGCGCCACCCAGGGACAGCATAATGAAAAACTGTTTTTT. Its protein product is CATQGQHNEKLFF.

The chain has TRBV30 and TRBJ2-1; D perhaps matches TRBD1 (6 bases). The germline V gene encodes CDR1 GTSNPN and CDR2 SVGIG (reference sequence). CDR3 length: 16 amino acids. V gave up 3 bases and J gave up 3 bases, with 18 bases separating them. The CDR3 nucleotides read TGTGCCTGGAGCCTTCCGGGACACCAAATCTACAATGAGCAGTTCTTC. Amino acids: CAWSLPGHQIYNEQFF.

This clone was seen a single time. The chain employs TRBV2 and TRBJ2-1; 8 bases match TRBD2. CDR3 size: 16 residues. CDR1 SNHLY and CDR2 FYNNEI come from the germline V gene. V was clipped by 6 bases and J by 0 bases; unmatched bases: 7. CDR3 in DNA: TGTGCCAGCAGGAGGCTAGCGGGCGACTCCTACAATGAGCAGTTCTTC. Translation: CASRRLAGDSYNEQFF.

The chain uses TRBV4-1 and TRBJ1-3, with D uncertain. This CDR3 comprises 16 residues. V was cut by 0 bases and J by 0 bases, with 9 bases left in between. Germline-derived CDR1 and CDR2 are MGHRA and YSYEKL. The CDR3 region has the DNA TGCGCCAGCAGCCAAGAGGGTACAGCCTCTGGAAACACCATATATTTT. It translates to CASSQEGTASGNTIYF.

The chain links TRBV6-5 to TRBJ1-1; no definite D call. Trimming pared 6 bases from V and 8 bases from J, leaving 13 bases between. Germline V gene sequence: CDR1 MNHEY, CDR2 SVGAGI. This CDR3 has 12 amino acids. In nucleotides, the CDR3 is TGTGCCAGCAGCCCCCACCGGCAGGAAGCTTTCTTT. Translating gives CASSPHRQEAFF.